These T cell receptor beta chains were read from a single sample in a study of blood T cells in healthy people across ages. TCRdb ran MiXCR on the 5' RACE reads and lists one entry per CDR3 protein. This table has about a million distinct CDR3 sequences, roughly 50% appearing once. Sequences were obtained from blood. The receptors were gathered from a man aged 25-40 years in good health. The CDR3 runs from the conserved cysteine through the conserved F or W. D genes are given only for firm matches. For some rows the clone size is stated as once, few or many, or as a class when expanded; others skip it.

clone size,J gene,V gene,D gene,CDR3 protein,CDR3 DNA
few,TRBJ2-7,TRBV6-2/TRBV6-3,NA,CASDQGRSSYEQYF,TGTGCCAGCGACCAGGGGAGGAGCTCCTACGAGCAGTACTTC
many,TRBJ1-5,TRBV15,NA,CATSRDKGMNQPQHF,TGTGCCACCAGCAGAGATAAAGGGATGAATCAGCCCCAGCATTTT
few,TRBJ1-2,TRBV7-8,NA,CASSLVLGAGTGYTF,TGTGCCAGCAGCTTAGTATTGGGGGCAGGGACTGGCTACACCTTC
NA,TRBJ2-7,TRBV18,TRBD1,CASSATIPGTVGYEQYF,TGTGCCAGCTCAGCCACCATCCCCGGGACAGTAGGCTACGAGCAGTACTTC
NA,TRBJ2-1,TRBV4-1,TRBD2,CASSQLAEVYNEQFF,TGCGCCAGCAGCCAACTAGCGGAGGTCTACAATGAGCAGTTCTTC
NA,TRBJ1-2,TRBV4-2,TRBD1,CASSQPAQGYYGYTF,TGTGCCAGCAGCCAACCCGCACAGGGGTACTATGGCTACACCTTC
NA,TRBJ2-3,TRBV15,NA,CATSSQTLTDTQYF,TGTGCCACCAGCAGCCAGACCTTAACAGATACGCAGTATTTT
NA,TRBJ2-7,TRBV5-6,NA,CASSTLVTVLYEQYF,TGTGCCAGCAGCACCCTCGTAACAGTCCTCTACGAGCAGTACTTC
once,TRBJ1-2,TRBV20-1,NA,CSAETANYGYTF,TGCAGTGCCGAGACAGCTAACTATGGCTACACCTTC
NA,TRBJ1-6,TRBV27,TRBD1,CASSFQRQGGNSPLHF,TGTGCCAGCAGTTTCCAGCGACAGGGTGGCAATTCACCCCTCCACTTT
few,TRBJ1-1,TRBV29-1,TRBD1,CSVEDRVSRGRLRLYTEAFF,TGCAGCGTTGAAGATAGGGTCAGTAGGGGGCGCTTGAGACTATACACTGAAGCTTTCTTT
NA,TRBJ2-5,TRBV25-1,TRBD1,CASSEWDRGGPQETQYF,TGTGCCAGCAGTGAATGGGACAGGGGAGGCCCCCAAGAGACCCAGTACTTC
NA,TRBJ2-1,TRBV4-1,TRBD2,CASSQEGIAGGPAGRYEQFF,TGCGCCAGCAGCCAAGAGGGAATAGCGGGGGGGCCGGCGGGGAGGTATGAGCAGTTCTTC
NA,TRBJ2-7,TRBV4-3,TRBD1,CASSQDSTGYYEQYF,TGCGCCAGCAGCCAGGACTCGACAGGGTACTACGAGCAGTACTTC
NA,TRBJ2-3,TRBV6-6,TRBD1,CASSDAGTGPSDTQYF,TGTGCCAGCAGTGACGCCGGGACAGGACCCTCCGATACGCAGTATTTT
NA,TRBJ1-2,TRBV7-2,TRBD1,CASSPGQGMYGYTF,TGTGCCAGCAGCCCGGGACAGGGGATGTATGGCTACACCTTC
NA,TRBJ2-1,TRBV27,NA,CASSLYDDYNEQFF,TGTGCCAGCAGTTTATACGACGACTACAATGAGCAGTTCTTC
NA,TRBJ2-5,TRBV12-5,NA,CASGLRFFQETQYF,TGTGCTAGTGGTCTCCGGTTCTTCCAAGAGACCCAGTACTTC
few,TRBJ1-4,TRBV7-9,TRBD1,CASTGQGATKLFF,TGTGCCAGCACAGGGCAGGGGGCAACGAAACTGTTTTTT
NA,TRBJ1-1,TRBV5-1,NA,CASSVQGPGTEAFF,TGCGCCAGCAGCGTGCAGGGGCCCGGAACTGAAGCTTTCTTT
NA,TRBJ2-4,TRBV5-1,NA,CASSPTATGAKNIQYF,TGCGCCAGCAGCCCCACCGCCACAGGAGCCAAAAACATTCAGTACTTC
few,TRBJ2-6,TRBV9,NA,CASSVPSGANVLTF,TGTGCCAGCAGCGTACCCTCTGGGGCCAACGTCCTGACTTTC
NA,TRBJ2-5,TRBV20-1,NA,CSAITRAGETQYF,TGCAGTGCTATAACAAGGGCTGGGGAGACCCAGTACTTC
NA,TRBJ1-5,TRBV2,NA,CASSGQLSNQPQHF,TGTGCCAGCAGTGGACAACTTAGCAATCAGCCCCAGCATTTT
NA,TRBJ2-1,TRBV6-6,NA,CASSSTSNSYNEQFF,TGTGCCAGCAGTTCCACTAGCAACTCATACAATGAGCAGTTCTTC
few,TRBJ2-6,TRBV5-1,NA,CASGARQEKFSGANVLTF,TGCGCCAGCGGGGCAAGACAGGAAAAGTTCTCTGGGGCCAACGTCCTGACTTTC
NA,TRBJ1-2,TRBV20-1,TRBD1,CSAEPGQGADYGYTF,TGCAGTGCTGAACCGGGACAGGGGGCGGACTATGGCTACACCTTC
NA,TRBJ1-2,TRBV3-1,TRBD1,CASSQGSGTGGKGYTF,TGTGCCAGCAGCCAAGGAAGCGGGACAGGGGGTAAGGGCTACACCTTC
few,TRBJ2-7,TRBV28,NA,CASSRLDSSYEQYF,TGTGCCAGCAGTCGATTGGACAGTAGCTACGAGCAGTACTTC
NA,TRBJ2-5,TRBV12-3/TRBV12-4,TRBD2,CASSLHLLGGERETQYF,TGTGCCAGCAGTTTACATCTGCTGGGAGGGGAGCGGGAGACCCAGTACTTC
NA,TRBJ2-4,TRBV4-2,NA,CASSPLLSGFVNIQYF,TGTGCCAGCAGCCCCCTATTGAGCGGCTTCGTAAACATTCAGTACTTC
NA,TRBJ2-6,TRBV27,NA,CASSFCQPSGANVLTF,TGTGCCAGCAGTTTCTGCCAGCCCTCTGGGGCCAACGTCCTGACTTTC
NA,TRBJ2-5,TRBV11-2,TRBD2,CASSLGVLAAQETQYF,TGTGCCAGCAGCTTAGGGGTTCTAGCGGCTCAAGAGACCCAGTACTTC
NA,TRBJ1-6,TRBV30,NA,CAWSQGVGSPLHF,TGTGCCTGGAGTCAAGGGGTTGGTTCACCCCTCCACTTT
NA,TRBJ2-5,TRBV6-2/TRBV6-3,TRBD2,CASRVLAGGPRETQYF,TGTGCCAGCAGAGTACTAGCGGGGGGGCCCCGAGAGACCCAGTACTTC
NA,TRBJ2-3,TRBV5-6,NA,CASSPGRQRTDTQYF,TGTGCCAGCAGCCCGGGGAGACAGCGCACAGATACGCAGTATTTT
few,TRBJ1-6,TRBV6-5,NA,CASSYYRTESPLHF,TGTGCCAGCAGTTACTACCGAACGGAATCACCCCTCCACTTT
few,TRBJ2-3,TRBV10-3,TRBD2,CAISAGGDTQYF,TGTGCCATCAGTGCGGGGGGTGATACGCAGTATTTT
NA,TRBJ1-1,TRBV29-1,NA,CSAPRDGDEAFF,TGCAGCGCCCCCCGGGACGGAGATGAAGCTTTCTTT
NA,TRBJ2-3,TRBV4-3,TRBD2,CASSRTTSRAQDTQYF,TGCGCCAGCAGCCGCACGACTAGCCGGGCACAAGATACGCAGTATTTT